This is a list of T cell receptor beta chains from one sample in a study of blood T cell repertoires in COVID-19. Using immunoSEQ multiplex PCR, the repertoire was profiled, and TCRdb retains in-frame clones only, with some absent. The sample shows approximately 430,000 clones, 80% to 90% of them seen only once. The sample was peripheral blood. All receptors come from a woman aged 30 to 39 with active or convalescent COVID-19. Both conserved end residues are part of each CDR3. A D gene is named only where the DNA matches it firmly. Not every row has a clone size; where given, it reads once, few, many or a size class.

TGTGCCAGCGGGGGGATAGCGGGCGGCTACACCTTC	CASGGIAGGYTF	TRBV12-3/TRBV12-4	TRBJ1-2	NA	NA
TGTGCCATCAGTGAGGGACATCCTTACACAGATACGCAGTATTTT	CAISEGHPYTDTQYF	TRBV10-3	TRBJ2-3	NA	NA
TGTGCCAGCAGCCAGCTGACAGGGATCAGCTCCTACGAGCAGTACTTC	CASSQLTGISSYEQYF	TRBV3-1/TRBV3-2	TRBJ2-7	NA	TRBD1
TGTGCCAGCAGACTCGGACTAGCGGACCAAGAGACCCAGTACTTC	CASRLGLADQETQYF	TRBV7-7	TRBJ2-5	NA	TRBD2
TGTGCCAGTAGTATCGCAGCCGGGACTAGGGTCAATGAGCAGTTCTTC	CASSIAAGTRVNEQFF	TRBV19	TRBJ2-1	NA	TRBD2
TGTGCCAGCAGCCCGAAGGGTTGGGGACAGGCATTCCCTGGAAACACCATATATTTT	CASSPKGWGQAFPGNTIYF	TRBV7-6	TRBJ1-3	NA	TRBD1
TGCGCCAGCAGCTTGTATGCGGGAGGGCCAGATGAGCAGTTCTTC	CASSLYAGGPDEQFF	TRBV5-1	TRBJ2-1	NA	TRBD2
TGTGCCAGCAGTGAGTACGACAGATTGAACACTGAAGCTTTCTTT	CASSEYDRLNTEAFF	TRBV25-1	TRBJ1-1	NA	NA
TGTGCCAGCAGTACTCCCTTGGGCGAGAGTGAGCAGTTCTTC	CASSTPLGESEQFF	TRBV5-6	TRBJ2-1	once	NA
TGTGCCAGCAGTTCTGGGACTAGCGGGCGCCACTCCTACGAGCAGTACTTC	CASSSGTSGRHSYEQYF	TRBV7-2	TRBJ2-7	NA	TRBD2
TGTGCTAGTGGCTTGAGGGGATTCCCGAACACTGAAGCTTTCTTT	CASGLRGFPNTEAFF	TRBV12-5	TRBJ1-1	NA	NA
TGCAGCGTTGCAGGGATTTTCGACGACACTGAGGCTTTCTTT	CSVAGIFDDTEAFF	TRBV29-1	TRBJ1-1	NA	NA
TGCGCCAGCAGCCAAGAAGGTTACGGGACTAGCGGGAGGAGCTCCTACGAGCAGTACTTC	CASSQEGYGTSGRSSYEQYF	TRBV4-1	TRBJ2-7	NA	TRBD2
TGTGCCAGCAGCACCGCTAGACGTGCCAGCGGGAGAGCCAAACAGTACTTC	CASSTARRASGRAKQYF	TRBV21-1	TRBJ2-7	NA	NA
TGTGCCAGCAGCCACCGATTTGGCGGAGGTGTTGATACGCAGTATTTT	CASSHRFGGGVDTQYF	TRBV3-1/TRBV3-2	TRBJ2-3	NA	NA
TGCGCCAGCAGTGACCGAGTCCGAAACACCGGGGAGCTGTTTTTT	CASSDRVRNTGELFF	TRBV10-2	TRBJ2-2	NA	NA